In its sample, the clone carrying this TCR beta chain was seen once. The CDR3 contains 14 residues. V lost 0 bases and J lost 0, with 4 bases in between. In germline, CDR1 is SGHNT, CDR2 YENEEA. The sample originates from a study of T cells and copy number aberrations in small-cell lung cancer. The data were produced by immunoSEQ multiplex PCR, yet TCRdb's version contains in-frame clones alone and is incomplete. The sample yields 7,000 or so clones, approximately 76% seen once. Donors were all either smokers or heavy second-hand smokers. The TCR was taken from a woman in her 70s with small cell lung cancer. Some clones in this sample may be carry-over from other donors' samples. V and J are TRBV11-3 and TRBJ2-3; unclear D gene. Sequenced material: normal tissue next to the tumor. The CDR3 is CASSLDQSTDTQYF. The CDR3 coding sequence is TGTGCCAGCAGCTTAGATCAAAGCACAGATACGCAGTATTTT.